The next 19 T cell receptor beta chains were all read from a single sample in a study of PD-L1 blockade in urothelial cancer. Libraries were prepared by immunoSEQ multiplex PCR; TCRdb keeps only in-frame clonotypes and omits some of them. The table lists roughly 39,000 clones, 85% to 90% of them singletons. Sequences were derived from PBMCs, sampled around atezolizumab (anti-PD-L1) treatment. These receptors were obtained from a man between 60 and 75 years old with urothelial cancer.

This sequence joins TRBV19 and TRBJ1-5, with 8 positions matching TRBD1. The CDR3 spans 14 residues. V dropped 4 bases and J dropped 4; count of bases not matched to a gene: 3. CDR1 is LNHDA, CDR2 SQIVND, per germline (reference sequence). CDR3 sequence: CASSNRGKNQPQHF. The CDR3, as DNA: TGTGCCAGTAGTAACAGGGGGAAGAATCAGCCCCAGCATTTT. The full variable domain, rest sourced from reference TRBV19 and TRBJ1-5, is DGGITQSPKYLFRKEGQNVTLSCEQNLNHDAMYWYRQDPGQGLRLIYYSQIVNDFQKGDIAEGYSVSREKKESFPLTVTSAQKNPTAFYLCASSNRGKNQPQHFGDGTRLSIL.

J is TRBJ2-3 and V is TRBV5-6; D might be TRBD2 (6 bases). V was trimmed by 5 bases and J by 11 bases, leaving 18 bases between them. Germline V gene sequence: CDR1 SGHDT, CDR2 YYEEEE. The CDR3 sequence is 13 residues long. DNA for the CDR3: TGTGCCAGCAGGTTCGGGGGTCGAGTTGTGCAGTATTTT. Translating it yields CASRFGGRVVQYF. Using reference TRBV5-6 and TRBJ2-3 for the parts outside the CDR3, the full variable domain is DAGVTQSPTHLIKTRGQQVTLRCSPKSGHDTVSWYQQALGQGPQFIFQYYEEEERQRGNFPDRFSGHQFPNYSSELNVNALLLGDSALYLCASRFGGRVVQYFGPGTRLTVL.

A single count supports this clone. This chain connects TRBV9 to TRBJ1-2; weak D call: TRBD1 (5 bases). The CDR3 runs to 15 residues. The ends were cut back, 3 bases at V and 4 bases at J, with 16 bases in the middle. Germline CDR1 reads SGDLS; CDR2 reads YYNGEE. DNA of the CDR3: TGTGCCAGCAGCGCTGCGCCAGGGAACGGCTATGGCTACACCTTC. This codes for CASSAAPGNGYGYTF.

The V gene is TRBV4-2, the J gene TRBJ2-7; D perhaps matches TRBD1 (6 bases). The CDR3 sequence is 12 residues long. Germline CDR1 is LGHNA and CDR2 is YNFKEQ. V gave up 2 bases and J gave up 4 bases, with 6 bases separating them. CDR3 in DNA: TGTGCCAGCAGCCAAACAGGGTACGAGCAGTACTTC. Encoded protein: CASSQTGYEQYF.

About this clone itself: This CDR3 is also generated by other DNA sequences in the sample. This chain links TRBV4-2 with TRBJ2-7, with 9 bases identical to TRBD1. After removal of 4 bases from V and 4 bases from J, the junction contained 5 bases not matched to a gene. Germline CDR1 reads LGHNA; CDR2 reads YNFKEQ. The CDR3 covers 14 residues. The CDR3, as DNA: TGTGCCAGCAGCCCGGGACAGGGTCTGTACGAGCAGTACTTC. Translated, it gives CASSPGQGLYEQYF.

V gene TRBV20-1 combines with J gene TRBJ2-1, with TRBD2 matching 8 bases. Losses at the gene ends were 5 bases for V and 10 bases for J; bases not matched to a gene: 1. CDR3 length: 10 residues. CDR1 DFQATT and CDR2 SNEGSKA come from the germline V gene (reference sequence). The CDR3 is CSARLAEQFF. For the CDR3, the DNA is TGCAGTGCTCGACTAGCGGAGCAGTTCTTC.

This clone came up a few times. CDR3 nucleotide sequence: TGTGCCATCAGGGCAGGGGACAATCAGCCCCAGCATTTT. It codes for CAIRAGDNQPQHF. V gene TRBV10-3 combines with J gene TRBJ1-5, with D tentatively TRBD1 (6 bases). V was shortened by 6 bases and J by 3 bases, with 9 bases between the two germline ends. This CDR3 has 13 amino acids. The germline V gene encodes CDR1 ENHRY and CDR2 SYGVKD.

This clone showed up just a few times. The genes are TRBV21-1 and TRBJ1-2; the table names TRBD1, a call not compared with the DNA. TRBV21-1 is designated a pseudogene. This CDR3 contains 15 residues. The DNA for the CDR3 is TGTGCCAGCAGCAAATGGAAGGGGGCCCCGCTGGTCTACACCTTC. Translating it yields CASSKWKGAPLVYTF.

The chain carries TRBV5-8 and TRBJ2-7; the D gene is possibly TRBD2 (7 bases). CDR1 is SGHTS and CDR2 is YDEGEE in the germline V gene. The CDR3 has 16 residues. Between the trimmed V and J ends, which lost 4 bases and 1 base, there was a span of 18 bases. Here the CDR3 reads CASSGVGASGSYEQYF. The CDR3 nucleotides are TGTGCCAGCAGCGGCGTGGGGGCTAGCGGTTCCTACGAGCAGTACTTC.

This clone rates as medium-sized (0.01 to 0.1%). V and J are TRBV20-1 and TRBJ1-2; D unresolved. Trimming took off 6 bases at V and 8 bases at J, with 13 bases between the two ends. CDR3 size: 11 residues. The germline V gene has CDR1 DFQATT and CDR2 SNEGSKA (reference sequence). The CDR3 loop is CSAESATGYTF. The CDR3 nucleotides read TGCAGTGCCGAGAGCGCGACCGGCTACACCTTC.

This rearrangement joins TRBV10-2 to TRBJ1-5; D may be TRBD1 (6 bases). Trimming pared 2 bases from V and 3 bases from J, leaving 8 bases between. Germline CDR1 WSHSY, CDR2 SAAADI. The CDR3 length is 14 residues. The CDR3 is CASSETGYNQPQHF. CDR3 in DNA: TGCGCCAGCAGTGAGACAGGGTACAATCAGCCCCAGCATTTT.

The gene calls are TRBV5-1 and TRBJ2-2, with TRBD1 matching 11 bases. With 4 bases clipped from V and 8 bases from J, the junction kept 10 bases outside the gene matches. The CDR3 loop spans 16 amino acids. Germline V lookup: CDR1 SGHRS, CDR2 YFSETQ. The chain's CDR3 is CASSKEGQGAPGELFF. As DNA, the CDR3 is TGCGCCAGCAGCAAAGAAGGACAGGGGGCACCGGGGGAGCTGTTTTTT.

This chain connects TRBV2 to TRBJ1-5; a weak D match, TRBD1 (6 bases). Germline CDR1 SNHLY, CDR2 FYNNEI. The length of the CDR3 is 14 residues. V was clipped by 8 bases and J by 3 bases, with 14 bases between them. CDR3 protein: CASGTPGVNQPQHF. CDR3 nucleotide sequence: TGTGCCAGCGGGACACCAGGGGTCAATCAGCCCCAGCATTTT.

The chain joins TRBV5-8 to TRBJ1-2; 8 bases line up with TRBD1. The CDR3 extends over 16 amino acids. CDR1 SGHTS and CDR2 YDEGEE come from the germline V gene. Losses at the gene ends were 3 bases for V and 0 bases for J; bases not matched to a gene: 7. The CDR3 nucleotides read TGTGCCAGCAGCTACCCCGGGACAGGCGCTAACTATGGCTACACCTTC. This sequence encodes CASSYPGTGANYGYTF.

The chain combines TRBV28 with TRBJ2-5; possibly TRBD2 for D (7 bases). CDR1 and CDR2 (germline): MDHEN, SYDVKM. The V and J ends lost 6 bases and 5 bases respectively, with 16 bases between them. The CDR3 loop spans 14 amino acids. CDR3 sequence: CASSPGGPRETQYF. The CDR3 nucleotides are TGTGCCAGCAGCCCGGGGGGCCCCAGGGAGACCCAGTACTTC.

J is TRBJ1-1 and V is TRBV4-1, with 8 positions matching TRBD1. The V gene end was trimmed by 3 bases and the J gene end by 5 bases; junction bases not matched to a gene: 5. This CDR3 region has 14 residues. CDR1 and CDR2 (germline): MGHRA, YSYEKL. The CDR3 DNA sequence: TGCGCCAGCAGCCAGTATACAGGGGGAACTGAAGCTTTCTTT. This encodes CASSQYTGGTEAFF.

The chain combines TRBV16 with TRBJ1-4, with no clear D. CDR1 and CDR2 (germline): KGHSY, FQNENV. The CDR3 extends over 12 amino acids. The germline V and J ends were trimmed by 0 bases and 12 bases, with 8 bases remaining between them. The CDR3 DNA sequence: TGTGCCAGCAGCCAATCAAGACTGGAACTGTTTTTT. The encoded protein is CASSQSRLELFF.

This clone was detected a few times. The chain is built from TRBV4-2 and TRBJ2-7; tentative D call: TRBD2 (5 bases). The V gene's germline CDR1 is LGHNA and CDR2 YNFKEQ. The V and J ends lost 4 bases and 0 bases respectively, with 13 bases between them. This CDR3 is 15 amino acids long. The CDR3 loop is CASSPGLAPSYEQYF. The CDR3 nucleotides are TGTGCCAGCAGCCCTGGGCTAGCCCCCTCCTACGAGCAGTACTTC.

This chain links TRBV7-2 with TRBJ2-1; 10 bases are a match to TRBD2. Germline V gene sequence: CDR1 SGHTA, CDR2 FQGNSA. CDR3 length: 15 residues. V gave up 2 bases and J gave up 3 bases; unmatched junction bases: 1. The CDR3 DNA is TGTGCCAGCAGCTTATTAGCGGGGGGCTACAATGAGCAGTTCTTC. It yields the protein CASSLLAGGYNEQFF.